This is a list of T cell receptor beta chains from one sample in a study of shared clonotypes between healthy human individuals. Using immunoSEQ multiplex PCR, the repertoire was profiled, and TCRdb retains in-frame clones only, with some absent. The sample holds 550,000 to 600,000 clones, around 78% seen once. The sequenced sample consisted of PBMCs. These receptor sequences come from a woman in her thirties or forties in good health. Some clones in this sample may be carry-over from other donors' samples. CDR3s include the opening cysteine and the closing phenylalanine or tryptophan. D genes are given only for firm matches. Clone size, where shown, is once, few, many, or a class for clones that have expanded.

v_gene	d_gene	j_gene	abundance	CDR3nt	CDR3aa
TRBV4-3	NA	TRBJ2-7	NA	TGCGCCAGCAGCCAAGACAGGGACCACGAGCAGTACTTC	CASSQDRDHEQYF
TRBV7-7	NA	TRBJ2-2	once	TGTGCCAGCACCCCGGGTACCGGGGAGCTGTTTTTT	CASTPGTGELFF
TRBV30	NA	TRBJ2-4	once	TGTGCCTGGAGAAGGGACGGTGAAAACATTCAGTACTTC	CAWRRDGENIQYF
TRBV21-1	NA	TRBJ1-4	NA	TGTGCCAGCAGCGGGAGGGGCAGGGGACTGAGCAATTTTGGGTTTGAAAAACTGTTTTTT	CASSGRGRGLSNFGFEKLFF
TRBV18	NA	TRBJ2-7	NA	TGTGCCAGCTCAACCGGGACATCACCTTACGAGCAGTACTTC	CASSTGTSPYEQYF
TRBV6-1	NA	TRBJ2-3	NA	TGTGCCAGCAGAATCCCCCTGGGGGCAGATACGCAGTATTTT	CASRIPLGADTQYF
TRBV27	TRBD2	TRBJ2-3	NA	TGTGCCAGCAGTTGGCGGGGCGGGAGGGGAAATACGCAGTATTTT	CASSWRGGRGNTQYF
TRBV5-1	NA	TRBJ1-4	NA	TGCGCCAGCAGCTTGGCCCCTCGAGGTCTTAATGAAAAACTGTTTTTT	CASSLAPRGLNEKLFF
TRBV12-2	NA	TRBJ1-4	NA	TGTGCAAGTCGCGGCGCCGGGACAGCGGGAGAAAAACTGTTTTTT	CASRGAGTAGEKLFF
TRBV7-6	TRBD1	TRBJ2-1	NA	TGTGCCAGCAGAAGCTACAGGGGGGTCAATGAGCAGTTCTTC	CASRSYRGVNEQFF
TRBV6-5	NA	TRBJ2-7	NA	TGTGCCAGTGCACAGAGCTCCTACGAGCAGTACTTC	CASAQSSYEQYF
TRBV28	TRBD1	TRBJ1-2	NA	TGTGCCAGCAGCTTTCCGGACAGGGCAATTGCCTTC	CASSFPDRAIAF
TRBV29-1	NA	TRBJ1-3	few	TGCAGCGTTGAAGGGTCAGGGTCTGGAAACACCATATATTTT	CSVEGSGSGNTIYF
TRBV21-1	NA	TRBJ2-5	NA	TGTGCCAGACAGGGGTGCCAAGAGACCCAGTACTTC	CARQGCQETQYF
TRBV6-1	TRBD2	TRBJ2-3	NA	TGTGCCAGCAGTGAAACTAGCGGGAGTGTCGCAGATACGCAGTATTTT	CASSETSGSVADTQYF
TRBV2	TRBD2	TRBJ2-1	NA	TGTGCCAGCAGGGGAGGGGCCTCGAATGAGCAGTTCTTC	CASRGGASNEQFF
TRBV5-1	NA	TRBJ1-5	NA	TGCGCCAGCAGCGAGGGACCGAATAGCAATCAGCCCCAGCATTTT	CASSEGPNSNQPQHF
TRBV27	NA	TRBJ1-5	NA	TGTGCCAGCAGTTTAACGTGGGATAGCAATCAGCCCCAGCATTTT	CASSLTWDSNQPQHF
TRBV29-1	NA	TRBJ2-3	NA	TGCAGCGGTGTGACTGGGCGCACAGATACGCAGTATTTT	CSGVTGRTDTQYF
TRBV6-6	NA	TRBJ2-7	NA	TGTGCCAGCAGCCCTACAGGGCCCGAGCAGTACTTC	CASSPTGPEQYF
TRBV7-3	NA	TRBJ2-1	NA	TGTGCCAGCAGCTCCCAGAGGGGGGGAAATGGGCAGTTCTTC	CASSSQRGGNGQFF
TRBV28	NA	TRBJ2-7	NA	TGTGCCAGCAGTTCCCCCCCGCCGAACTACGAGCAGTACTTC	CASSSPPPNYEQYF
TRBV5-4	NA	TRBJ2-5	many	TGTGCCAGCAGCGGCGGGGGCCGCGAAGAGACCCAGTACTTC	CASSGGGREETQYF
TRBV5-1	NA	TRBJ2-3	NA	TGCGCCAGCAGCTCACTGGATACGCAGTATTTT	CASSSLDTQYF
TRBV4-2	NA	TRBJ1-1	NA	TGTGCCAGCAGCCAAGATAGGGGAGCAAACACTGAAGCTTTCTTT	CASSQDRGANTEAFF
TRBV4-1	TRBD2	TRBJ2-3	medium-sized	TGCGCCAGCAGCCAACGCGTGGGAGGGAAGACAGATACGCAGTATTTT	CASSQRVGGKTDTQYF
TRBV2	TRBD1	TRBJ2-2	NA	TGTGCCAGCTCCGGGACAGGGGTCGGTCCCACCGTGGAGCTGTTTTTT	CASSGTGVGPTVELFF
TRBV29-1	NA	TRBJ2-7	NA	TGCAGCGTAAAGGGGCTCTACGAGCAGTACTTC	CSVKGLYEQYF
TRBV11-2	TRBD1	TRBJ2-3	NA	TGTGCCAGCAGCTATAATGGAGTCGGGACAGGGGGAGCAGATACGCAGTATTTT	CASSYNGVGTGGADTQYF
TRBV7-6	NA	TRBJ1-1	NA	TGTGCCAGCAGAACGCAGGGTGGGACTGAAGCTTTCTTT	CASRTQGGTEAFF
TRBV27	TRBD1	TRBJ2-7	NA	TGTGCCAGCAGTTTAAGGGGACAGGGCCTCTACGAGCAGTACTTC	CASSLRGQGLYEQYF
TRBV15	NA	TRBJ2-3	NA	TGTGCCACCAGCAGAGAGGGAGGAGCCACAGATACGCAGTACTTT	CATSREGGATDTQYF
TRBV5-1	TRBD1	TRBJ2-5	NA	TGCGCCAGCAGCCTAGGACAGGGCCAAGAGACCCAGTACTTC	CASSLGQGQETQYF
TRBV19	NA	TRBJ2-5	NA	TGTGCCAGTAGTATTAGGGGGGTTCAGGAGACCCAGTACTTC	CASSIRGVQETQYF
TRBV29-1	NA	TRBJ1-1	NA	TGCAGCGTTCAAGGGCGGTTCGGCACTGAAGCTTTCTTT	CSVQGRFGTEAFF
TRBV6-5	NA	TRBJ1-1	NA	TGTGCCAGCAGAGAACAGACAACGAACACTGAAGCTTTCTTT	CASREQTTNTEAFF